Listed below are T cell receptor beta chains from one sample, sequenced in a study of molecular identifiers for immune sequencing clone quantification. Each CDR3 protein is one row after TCRdb ran MiXCR on the PCR reads. Here the sample spans some 93,000 distinct CDR3 sequences, 21% being singletons. Sequenced material: naive CD8+ T cells from blood, with Jurkat cell RNA spiked in. These receptors all stem from a human donor in good health. Some libraries in this study had Jurkat cell RNA spiked in. CDR3s include the opening cysteine and the closing phenylalanine or tryptophan. A D gene is named only where the DNA matches it firmly. Clone size appears in some rows only: once, few, many, or a class for an expanded clone.

v_gene: TRBV3-1
d_gene: NA
j_gene: TRBJ2-5
abundance: few
CDR3aa: CASSQGRFAGSQETQYF
CDR3nt: TGTGCCAGCAGCCAAGGTCGGTTTGCGGGGAGCCAAGAGACCCAGTACTTC

v_gene: TRBV15
d_gene: TRBD2
j_gene: TRBJ2-7
abundance: NA
CDR3aa: CATSRIAGGTYGQYF
CDR3nt: TGTGCCACCAGCAGGATAGCGGGAGGGACCTACGGGCAGTACTTC

v_gene: TRBV4-1
d_gene: NA
j_gene: TRBJ2-7
abundance: many
CDR3aa: CASSHPGGYEQYF
CDR3nt: TGCGCCAGCAGCCACCCAGGGGGGTACGAGCAGTACTTC

v_gene: TRBV28
d_gene: NA
j_gene: TRBJ2-1
abundance: NA
CDR3aa: CASSPSGGRWSYNEQFF
CDR3nt: TGTGCCAGCAGTCCCTCTGGGGGTCGATGGTCCTACAATGAGCAGTTCTTC

v_gene: TRBV7-9
d_gene: NA
j_gene: TRBJ2-1
abundance: NA
CDR3aa: CASSSAWASQFF
CDR3nt: TGTGCCAGCAGCTCAGCGTGGGCCTCGCAGTTCTTC

v_gene: TRBV4-3
d_gene: NA
j_gene: TRBJ1-1
abundance: many
CDR3aa: CASSLSTALNTEAFF
CDR3nt: TGCGCCAGCAGCCTATCGACAGCTTTGAACACTGAAGCTTTCTTT

v_gene: TRBV28
d_gene: NA
j_gene: TRBJ2-7
abundance: NA
CDR3aa: CASSSTGSAYGQYF
CDR3nt: TGTGCCAGCAGTTCCACCGGTTCGGCATACGGGCAGTACTTC

v_gene: TRBV4-2
d_gene: NA
j_gene: TRBJ2-2
abundance: many
CDR3aa: CASSPRGTANTGELFF
CDR3nt: TGTGCCAGCAGCCCGCGCGGGACAGCTAACACCGGGGAGCTGTTTTTT

v_gene: TRBV6-2/TRBV6-3
d_gene: TRBD1
j_gene: TRBJ2-7
abundance: few
CDR3aa: CASTDGLRDRNYEQYF
CDR3nt: TGTGCCAGCACCGACGGCCTTCGGGACAGAAACTACGAGCAGTACTTC

v_gene: TRBV20-1
d_gene: TRBD1
j_gene: TRBJ1-1
abundance: many
CDR3aa: CSTQGESHTEAFF
CDR3nt: TGCAGCACCCAGGGGGAGAGTCACACTGAAGCTTTCTTT

v_gene: TRBV7-6
d_gene: NA
j_gene: TRBJ1-1
abundance: many
CDR3aa: CASSLGGTTEAFF
CDR3nt: TGTGCCAGCAGCTTAGGGGGTACCACTGAAGCTTTCTTT

v_gene: TRBV6-1
d_gene: NA
j_gene: TRBJ2-7
abundance: NA
CDR3aa: CASSEYKGLNEQYF
CDR3nt: TGTGCCAGCAGTGAATACAAGGGGCTGAACGAGCAGTACTTC

v_gene: TRBV7-3
d_gene: NA
j_gene: TRBJ2-5
abundance: many
CDR3aa: CASSPIPRGPQETQYF
CDR3nt: TGTGCCAGCAGCCCCATTCCCAGGGGCCCCCAAGAGACCCAGTACTTC

v_gene: TRBV29-1
d_gene: NA
j_gene: TRBJ1-3
abundance: few
CDR3aa: CSVGDAGSGNTIYF
CDR3nt: TGCAGCGTTGGTGATGCGGGCTCTGGAAACACCATATATTTT

v_gene: TRBV20-1
d_gene: TRBD1
j_gene: TRBJ2-7
abundance: many
CDR3aa: CSASPPQTGLGEQYF
CDR3nt: TGCAGTGCTAGTCCCCCTCAGACAGGGTTGGGCGAGCAGTACTTC

v_gene: TRBV5-1
d_gene: NA
j_gene: TRBJ2-1
abundance: NA
CDR3aa: CASSTLGSAYEGNEQFF
CDR3nt: TGCGCCAGCAGCACCCTCGGATCGGCCTATGAGGGGAATGAGCAGTTCTTC

v_gene: TRBV7-9
d_gene: TRBD2
j_gene: TRBJ2-1
abundance: many
CDR3aa: CASTGTSGGPGPNEQFF
CDR3nt: TGTGCCAGCACTGGGACTAGCGGGGGGCCAGGCCCCAATGAGCAGTTCTTC

v_gene: TRBV20-1
d_gene: NA
j_gene: TRBJ2-7
abundance: many
CDR3aa: CSARRTSTYEQYF
CDR3nt: TGCAGTGCTAGAAGAACTAGCACCTACGAGCAGTACTTC

v_gene: TRBV9
d_gene: NA
j_gene: TRBJ1-1
abundance: many
CDR3aa: CASSVEAPGNTEAFF
CDR3nt: TGTGCCAGCAGCGTGGAAGCTCCAGGAAACACTGAAGCTTTCTTT

v_gene: TRBV20-1
d_gene: TRBD1
j_gene: TRBJ2-1
abundance: many
CDR3aa: CSAFTTGQGALLEQFF
CDR3nt: TGCAGTGCTTTTACTACAGGACAGGGGGCTTTGCTCGAGCAGTTCTTC

v_gene: TRBV7-6
d_gene: NA
j_gene: TRBJ2-2
abundance: NA
CDR3aa: CASSFGETGELFF
CDR3nt: TGTGCCAGCAGCTTTGGGGAAACCGGGGAGCTGTTTTTT

v_gene: TRBV20-1
d_gene: TRBD1
j_gene: TRBJ2-7
abundance: many
CDR3aa: CSARDLGQGYEQYF
CDR3nt: TGCAGTGCTAGAGATCTGGGACAGGGGTACGAGCAGTACTTC

v_gene: TRBV11-2
d_gene: NA
j_gene: TRBJ2-7
abundance: many
CDR3aa: CASSLGPLPYEQYF
CDR3nt: TGTGCCAGCAGCTTGGGACCGCTCCCGTACGAGCAGTACTTC

v_gene: TRBV4-3
d_gene: NA
j_gene: TRBJ2-2
abundance: NA
CDR3aa: CASSQGPHGDTGELFF
CDR3nt: TGCGCCAGCAGCCAAGGGCCTCACGGAGACACCGGGGAGCTGTTTTTT

v_gene: TRBV6-6
d_gene: NA
j_gene: TRBJ1-4
abundance: many
CDR3aa: CASSPWAATNEKLFF
CDR3nt: TGTGCCAGCAGCCCTTGGGCCGCGACGAATGAAAAACTGTTTTTT

v_gene: TRBV27
d_gene: NA
j_gene: TRBJ2-1
abundance: few
CDR3aa: CASSLISGSKYNEQFF
CDR3nt: TGTGCCAGCAGTTTAATATCAGGGTCCAAGTACAATGAGCAGTTCTTC

v_gene: TRBV5-1
d_gene: NA
j_gene: TRBJ2-3
abundance: many
CDR3aa: CASSLVLVSGTNTDTQYF
CDR3nt: TGCGCCAGCAGCTTGGTTTTGGTGTCAGGGACGAACACAGATACGCAGTATTTT

v_gene: TRBV7-9
d_gene: NA
j_gene: TRBJ2-7
abundance: NA
CDR3aa: CASSPNYRVGYEQYF
CDR3nt: TGTGCCAGCAGCCCAAATTACAGGGTTGGTTACGAGCAGTACTTC

v_gene: TRBV10-3
d_gene: NA
j_gene: TRBJ2-7
abundance: NA
CDR3aa: CAISEGTLYEQYF
CDR3nt: TGTGCCATCAGTGAGGGGACACTCTACGAGCAGTACTTC

v_gene: TRBV23-1
d_gene: NA
j_gene: TRBJ2-3
abundance: many
CDR3aa: CASSLEGDTQYF
CDR3nt: TGCGCCAGCAGTCTCGAAGGAGATACGCAGTATTTT

v_gene: TRBV27
d_gene: TRBD2
j_gene: TRBJ2-7
abundance: many
CDR3aa: CASSFWTSGDEQYF
CDR3nt: TGTGCCAGCAGTTTCTGGACTAGCGGGGACGAGCAGTACTTC

v_gene: TRBV29-1
d_gene: NA
j_gene: TRBJ1-4
abundance: few
CDR3aa: CSVEGGGEKLFF
CDR3nt: TGCAGCGTTGAAGGGGGAGGCGAAAAACTGTTTTTT

v_gene: TRBV3-1
d_gene: TRBD2
j_gene: TRBJ2-3
abundance: many
CDR3aa: CASSPGLAGTTDTQYF
CDR3nt: TGTGCCAGCAGCCCGGGACTAGCGGGGACCACAGATACGCAGTATTTT

v_gene: TRBV20-1
d_gene: TRBD1
j_gene: TRBJ2-3
abundance: many
CDR3aa: CSARDLEGASTDTQYF
CDR3nt: TGCAGTGCTAGAGATCTCGAGGGGGCCAGCACAGATACGCAGTATTTT

v_gene: TRBV11-3
d_gene: NA
j_gene: TRBJ2-3
abundance: many
CDR3aa: CASSLGYTDTQYF
CDR3nt: TGTGCCAGCAGCTTAGGATACACAGATACGCAGTATTTT

v_gene: TRBV7-9
d_gene: NA
j_gene: TRBJ2-1
abundance: NA
CDR3aa: CASSLQQGINEQFF
CDR3nt: TGTGCCAGCAGCTTACAACAGGGCATCAATGAGCAGTTCTTC

v_gene: TRBV7-9
d_gene: TRBD2
j_gene: TRBJ2-7
abundance: many
CDR3aa: CASSNSGTSFEQYF
CDR3nt: TGTGCCAGCAGCAACTCCGGGACTAGCTTCGAGCAGTACTTC

v_gene: TRBV27
d_gene: TRBD2
j_gene: TRBJ2-7
abundance: NA
CDR3aa: CASKRPGGGEYEQYF
CDR3nt: TGTGCCAGCAAAAGGCCCGGCGGGGGGGAGTACGAGCAGTACTTC

v_gene: TRBV12-3/TRBV12-4
d_gene: NA
j_gene: TRBJ1-1
abundance: many
CDR3aa: CASQVSWGGTEAFF
CDR3nt: TGTGCCAGCCAGGTCTCTTGGGGGGGCACTGAAGCTTTCTTT

v_gene: TRBV6-2/TRBV6-3
d_gene: NA
j_gene: TRBJ2-3
abundance: many
CDR3aa: CASTPDSTDTQYF
CDR3nt: TGTGCCAGCACCCCCGACAGCACAGATACGCAGTATTTT

v_gene: TRBV7-9
d_gene: NA
j_gene: TRBJ2-7
abundance: NA
CDR3aa: CASSLGTVEQYF
CDR3nt: TGTGCCAGCAGCTTAGGTACGGTCGAGCAGTACTTC

v_gene: TRBV7-6
d_gene: TRBD2
j_gene: TRBJ2-1
abundance: NA
CDR3aa: CASSLSDSGLALYNEQFF
CDR3nt: TGTGCCAGCAGCTTATCAGACTCGGGACTAGCGCTATACAATGAGCAGTTCTTC

v_gene: TRBV28
d_gene: TRBD1
j_gene: TRBJ2-7
abundance: many
CDR3aa: CASSSLSGTGGYEQYF
CDR3nt: TGTGCCAGCAGTTCCCTATCCGGGACAGGGGGCTACGAGCAGTACTTC

v_gene: TRBV5-1
d_gene: TRBD2
j_gene: TRBJ2-3
abundance: few
CDR3aa: CASSLVGGGSSTDTQYF
CDR3nt: TGCGCCAGCAGCTTGGTCGGTGGCGGGAGCAGCACAGATACGCAGTATTTT

v_gene: TRBV11-2
d_gene: TRBD1
j_gene: TRBJ1-1
abundance: NA
CDR3aa: CASSPKLGQGMNTEAFF
CDR3nt: TGTGCCAGCAGCCCCAAACTCGGACAGGGCATGAACACTGAAGCTTTCTTT

v_gene: TRBV4-1
d_gene: TRBD2
j_gene: TRBJ2-7
abundance: few
CDR3aa: CASSPGTSGRNYEQYF
CDR3nt: TGCGCCAGCAGCCCCGGGACTAGCGGGAGGAACTACGAGCAGTACTTC